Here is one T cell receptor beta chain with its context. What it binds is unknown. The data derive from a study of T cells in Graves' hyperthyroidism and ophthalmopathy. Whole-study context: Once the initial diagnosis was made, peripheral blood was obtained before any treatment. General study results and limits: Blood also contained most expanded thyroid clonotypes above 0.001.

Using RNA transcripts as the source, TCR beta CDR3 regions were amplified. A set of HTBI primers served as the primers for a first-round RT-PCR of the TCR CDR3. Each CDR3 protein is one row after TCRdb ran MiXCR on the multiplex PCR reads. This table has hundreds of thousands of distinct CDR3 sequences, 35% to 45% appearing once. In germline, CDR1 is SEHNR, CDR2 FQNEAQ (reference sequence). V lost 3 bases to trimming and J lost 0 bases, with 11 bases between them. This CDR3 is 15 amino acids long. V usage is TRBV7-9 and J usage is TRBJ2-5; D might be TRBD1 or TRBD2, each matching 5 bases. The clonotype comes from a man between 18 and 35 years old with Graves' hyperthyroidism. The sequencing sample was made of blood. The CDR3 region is CASSLGVVHQETQYF. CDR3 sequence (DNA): TGTGCCAGCAGCTTGGGGGTCGTCCACCAAGAGACCCAGTACTTC.